The clone carrying this T cell receptor beta chain has only one observation. What it binds is unknown. TCR beta VDJ and CDR3 were profiled, and genomic DNA was the template. TCRdb independently ran MiXCR on the reads; one entry per CDR3 protein. The sample contains some 150,000 distinct CDR3 sequences, around 48% of which appear only once. Sequenced patients had shown CD8+CD57+ cell expansion by flow cytometry. These data come from a study of CD8+CD57+ T cells in acquired aplastic anemia. Study context: DNA per sorted CD4+ or CD8+ sample ranged roughly 0.19 to 30 ug, averaging about 3 ug.

Study-level findings and limits: Patients and controls were not found to differ significantly in CD8+ Simpson's diversity.

The origin of this receptor is a human donor with aplastic anemia. The sequenced sample was sorted CD4+, CD8+, or CD8+CD57+ T cells (not recorded which) from PBMCs.

The CDR3 is CASSRKGGTEAFF. The CDR3 DNA sequence: TGTGCCAGCAGCCGGAAGGGGGGGACTGAAGCTTTCTTT. The V gene is TRBV7-6, the J gene TRBJ1-1, with D tentatively TRBD1 (6 bases). Trimming left V 5 bases short and J 5 bases short, with 12 bases between. Germline V gene sequence: CDR1 SGHVS, CDR2 FNYEAQ. CDR3 size: 13 residues.